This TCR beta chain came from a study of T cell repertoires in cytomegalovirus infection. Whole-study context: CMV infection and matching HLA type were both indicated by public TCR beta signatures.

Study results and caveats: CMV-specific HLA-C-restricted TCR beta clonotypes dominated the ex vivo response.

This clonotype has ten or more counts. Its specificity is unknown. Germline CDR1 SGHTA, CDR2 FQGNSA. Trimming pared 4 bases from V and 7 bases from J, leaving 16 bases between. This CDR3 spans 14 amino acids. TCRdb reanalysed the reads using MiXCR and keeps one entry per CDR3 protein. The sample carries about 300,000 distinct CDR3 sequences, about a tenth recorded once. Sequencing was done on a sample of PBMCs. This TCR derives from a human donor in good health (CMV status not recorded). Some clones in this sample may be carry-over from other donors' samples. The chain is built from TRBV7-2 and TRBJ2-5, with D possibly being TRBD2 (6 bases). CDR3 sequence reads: CASSSPGTLGTQYF. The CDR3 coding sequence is TGTGCCAGCAGCTCTCCCGGGACTCTGGGGACCCAGTACTTC.